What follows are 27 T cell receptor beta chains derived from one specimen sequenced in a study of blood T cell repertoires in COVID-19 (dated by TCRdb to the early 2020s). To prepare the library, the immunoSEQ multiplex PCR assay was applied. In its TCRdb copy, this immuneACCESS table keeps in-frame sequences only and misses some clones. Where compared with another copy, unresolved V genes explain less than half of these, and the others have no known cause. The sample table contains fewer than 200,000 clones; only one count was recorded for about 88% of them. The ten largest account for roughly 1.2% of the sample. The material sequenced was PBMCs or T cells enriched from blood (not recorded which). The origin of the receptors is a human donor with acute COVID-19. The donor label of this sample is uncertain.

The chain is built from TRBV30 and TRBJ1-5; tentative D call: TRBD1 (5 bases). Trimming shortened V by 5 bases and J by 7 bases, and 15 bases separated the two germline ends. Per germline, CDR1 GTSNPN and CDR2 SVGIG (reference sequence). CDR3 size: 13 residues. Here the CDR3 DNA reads TGTGCCTGGGATCGGGGGGACGAGCAGCCCCAGCATTTT. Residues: CAWDRGDEQPQHF.

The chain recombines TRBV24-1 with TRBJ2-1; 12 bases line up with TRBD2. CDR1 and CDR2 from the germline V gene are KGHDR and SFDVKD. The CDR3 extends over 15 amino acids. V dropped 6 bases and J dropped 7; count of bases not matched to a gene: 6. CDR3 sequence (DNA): TGTGCCACCAGTAAACTAGCGGGGGGCTCGAATGAGCAGTTCTTC. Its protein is CATSKLAGGSNEQFF.

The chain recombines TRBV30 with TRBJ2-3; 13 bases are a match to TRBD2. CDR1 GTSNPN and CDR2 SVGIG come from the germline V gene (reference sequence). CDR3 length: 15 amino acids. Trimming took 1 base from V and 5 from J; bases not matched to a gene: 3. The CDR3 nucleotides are TGTGCCTGGAGTGGACTAGCGGGGGGTAGAGATACGCAGTATTTT. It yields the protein CAWSGLAGGRDTQYF.

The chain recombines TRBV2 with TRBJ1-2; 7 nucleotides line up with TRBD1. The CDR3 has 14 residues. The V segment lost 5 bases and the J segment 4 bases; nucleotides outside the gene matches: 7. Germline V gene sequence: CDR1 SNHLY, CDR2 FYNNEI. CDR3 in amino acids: CASSNKQGSYGYTF. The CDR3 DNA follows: TGTGCCAGCAGTAACAAACAGGGGTCCTATGGCTACACCTTC.

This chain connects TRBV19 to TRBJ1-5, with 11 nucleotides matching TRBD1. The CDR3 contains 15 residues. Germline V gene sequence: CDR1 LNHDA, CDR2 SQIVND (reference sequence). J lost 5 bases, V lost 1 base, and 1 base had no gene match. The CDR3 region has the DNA TGTGCCAGTAGTATAGCGGGACAGGGGGATCAGCCCCAGCATTTT. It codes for CASSIAGQGDQPQHF.

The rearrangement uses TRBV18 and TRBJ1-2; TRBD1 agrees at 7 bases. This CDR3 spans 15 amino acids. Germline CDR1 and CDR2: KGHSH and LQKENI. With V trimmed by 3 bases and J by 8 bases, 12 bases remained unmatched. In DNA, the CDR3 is TGTGCCAGCTCACCTACGATACAGGGGAATGGGGGCTACACCTTC. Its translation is CASSPTIQGNGGYTF.

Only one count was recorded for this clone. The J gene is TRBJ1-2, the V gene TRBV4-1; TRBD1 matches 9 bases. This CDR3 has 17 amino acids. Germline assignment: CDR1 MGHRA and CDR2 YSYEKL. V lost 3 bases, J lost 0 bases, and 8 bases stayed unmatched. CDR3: CASSQGTGRRPNYGYTF. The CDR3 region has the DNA TGCGCCAGCAGCCAGGGGACAGGGCGTAGGCCTAACTATGGCTACACCTTC.

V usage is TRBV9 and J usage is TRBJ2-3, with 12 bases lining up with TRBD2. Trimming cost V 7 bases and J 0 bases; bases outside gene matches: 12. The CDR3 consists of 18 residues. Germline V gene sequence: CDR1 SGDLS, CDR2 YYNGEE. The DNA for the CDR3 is TGTGCCAGCGTCATACTAGCGGGGGGACCTACTAGCACAGATACGCAGTATTTT. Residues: CASVILAGGPTSTDTQYF.

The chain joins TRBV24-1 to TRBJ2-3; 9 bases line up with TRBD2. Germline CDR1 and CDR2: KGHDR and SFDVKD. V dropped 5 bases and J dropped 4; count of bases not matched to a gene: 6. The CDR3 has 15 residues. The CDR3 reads CATSAAGGASDTQYF. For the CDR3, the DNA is TGTGCCACCAGTGCGGCGGGGGGGGCATCAGATACGCAGTATTTT.

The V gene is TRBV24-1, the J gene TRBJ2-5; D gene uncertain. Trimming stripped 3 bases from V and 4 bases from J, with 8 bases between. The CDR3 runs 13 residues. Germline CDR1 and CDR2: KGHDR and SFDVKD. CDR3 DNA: TGTGCCACCAGTGATCCCGGTTCAGAGACCCAGTACTTC. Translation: CATSDPGSETQYF.

DNA of the CDR3: TGTGCCAGCAGCTTTGGATACGCAGGATACGAGCAGTACTTC. It is translated as CASSFGYAGYEQYF. The V call is TRBV7-9, the J call TRBJ2-7; no reliable D call. The CDR3 length is 14 residues. V was pared by 3 bases and J by 4 bases, with 13 bases between. The V gene's germline CDR1 is SEHNR and CDR2 FQNEAQ (reference sequence).

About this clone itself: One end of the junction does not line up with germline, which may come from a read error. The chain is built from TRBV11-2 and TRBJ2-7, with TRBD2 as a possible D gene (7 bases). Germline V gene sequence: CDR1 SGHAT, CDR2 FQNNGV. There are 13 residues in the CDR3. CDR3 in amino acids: CASKGGMAYEQYF. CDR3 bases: TGTGCTAGCAAGGGGGGGATGGCCTACGAGCAGTACTTC. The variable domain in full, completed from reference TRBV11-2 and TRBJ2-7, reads EAGVAQSPRYKIIEKRQSVAFWCNPISGHATLYWYQQILGQGPKLLIQFQNNGVVDDSQLPKDRFSAERLKGVDSTLKIQPAKLEDSAVYLCASKGGMAYEQYFGPGTRLTVT.

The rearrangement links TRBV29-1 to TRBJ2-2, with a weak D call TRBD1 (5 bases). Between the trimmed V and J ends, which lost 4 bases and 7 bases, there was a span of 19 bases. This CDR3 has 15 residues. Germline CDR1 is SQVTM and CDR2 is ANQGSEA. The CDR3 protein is CSVVLTLGQGGELFF. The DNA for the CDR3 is TGCAGCGTTGTCCTAACGTTAGGGCAGGGCGGGGAGCTGTTTTTT.

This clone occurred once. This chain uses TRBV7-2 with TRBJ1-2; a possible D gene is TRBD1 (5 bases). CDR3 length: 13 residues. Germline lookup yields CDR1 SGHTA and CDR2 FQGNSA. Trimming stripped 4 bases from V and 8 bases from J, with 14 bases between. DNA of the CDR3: TGTGCCAGCAGCTCCAATACAGGTATCGGCTACACCTTC. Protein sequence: CASSSNTGIGYTF.

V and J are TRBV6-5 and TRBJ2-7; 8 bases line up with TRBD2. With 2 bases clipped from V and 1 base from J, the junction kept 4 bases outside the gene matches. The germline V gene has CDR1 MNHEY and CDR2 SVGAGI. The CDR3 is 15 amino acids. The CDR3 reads CASSYMAGGSYEQYF. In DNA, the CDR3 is TGTGCCAGCAGTTACATGGCGGGGGGATCCTACGAGCAGTACTTC.

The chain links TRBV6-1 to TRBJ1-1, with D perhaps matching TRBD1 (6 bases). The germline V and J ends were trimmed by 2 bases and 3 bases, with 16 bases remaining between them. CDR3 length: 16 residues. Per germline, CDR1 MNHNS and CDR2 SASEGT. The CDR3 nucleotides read TGTGCCAGCAGTGAATCCCCTTGGGGGGGCCACACTGAAGCTTTCTTT. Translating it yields CASSESPWGGHTEAFF.

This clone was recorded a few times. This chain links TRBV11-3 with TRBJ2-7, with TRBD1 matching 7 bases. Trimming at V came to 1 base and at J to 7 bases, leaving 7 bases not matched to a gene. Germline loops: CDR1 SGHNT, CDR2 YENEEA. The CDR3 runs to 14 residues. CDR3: CASSLGQGLGEQYF. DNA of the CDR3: TGTGCCAGCAGCTTAGGACAGGGCTTGGGGGAGCAGTACTTC.

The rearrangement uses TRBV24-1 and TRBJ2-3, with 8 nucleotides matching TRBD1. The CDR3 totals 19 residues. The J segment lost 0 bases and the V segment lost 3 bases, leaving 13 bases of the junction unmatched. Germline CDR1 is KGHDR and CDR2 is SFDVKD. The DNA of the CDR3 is TGTGCCACCAGTGATCCCCGGGACAGGCAGAAAACTAGCACAGATACGCAGTATTTT. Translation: CATSDPRDRQKTSTDTQYF.

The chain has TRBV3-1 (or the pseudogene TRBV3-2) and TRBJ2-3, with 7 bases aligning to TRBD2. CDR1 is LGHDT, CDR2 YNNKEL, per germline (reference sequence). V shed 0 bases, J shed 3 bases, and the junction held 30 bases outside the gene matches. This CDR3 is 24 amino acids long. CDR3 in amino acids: CASSQDSPLFERGGRSPSTDTQYF. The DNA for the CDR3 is TGTGCCAGCAGCCAAGATTCTCCCCTTTTCGAGCGGGGCGGAAGATCCCCCTCTACAGATACGCAGTATTTT.

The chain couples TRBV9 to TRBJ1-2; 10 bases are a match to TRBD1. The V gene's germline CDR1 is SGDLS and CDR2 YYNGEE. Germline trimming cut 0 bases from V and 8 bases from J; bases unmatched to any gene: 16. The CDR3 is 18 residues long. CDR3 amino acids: CASSVGLLPGTGEVGYTF. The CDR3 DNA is TGTGCCAGCAGCGTAGGGTTGTTGCCGGGGACAGGGGAAGTCGGCTACACCTTC.

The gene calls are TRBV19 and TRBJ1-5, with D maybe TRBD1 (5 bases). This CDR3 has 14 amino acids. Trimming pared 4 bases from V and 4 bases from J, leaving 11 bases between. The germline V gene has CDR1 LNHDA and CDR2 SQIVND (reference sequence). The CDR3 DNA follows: TGTGCCAGTAGTACTGGGGGAGGAAATCAGCCCCAGCATTTT. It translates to CASSTGGGNQPQHF.

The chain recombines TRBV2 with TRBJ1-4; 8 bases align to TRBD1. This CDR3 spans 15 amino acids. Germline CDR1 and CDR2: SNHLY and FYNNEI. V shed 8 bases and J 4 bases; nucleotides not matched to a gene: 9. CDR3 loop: CASAPGTGFNEKLFF. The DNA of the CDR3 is TGTGCCAGCGCCCCCGGGACAGGCTTTAATGAAAAACTGTTTTTT.

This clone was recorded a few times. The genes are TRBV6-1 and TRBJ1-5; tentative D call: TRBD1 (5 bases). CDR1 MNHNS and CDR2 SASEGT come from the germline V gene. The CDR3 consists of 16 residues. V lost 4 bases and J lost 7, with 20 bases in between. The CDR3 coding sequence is TGTGCCAGCAGTGCTTCGACCTGGGCAGGGTCGCAGCCCCAGCATTTT. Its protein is CASSASTWAGSQPQHF.

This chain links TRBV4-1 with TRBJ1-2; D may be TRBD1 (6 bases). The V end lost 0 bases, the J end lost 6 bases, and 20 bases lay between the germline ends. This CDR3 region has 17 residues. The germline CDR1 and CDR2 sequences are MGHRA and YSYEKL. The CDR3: CASSQEPGAVSGNGYTF. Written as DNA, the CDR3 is TGCGCCAGCAGCCAAGAGCCAGGGGCCGTGTCAGGGAATGGCTACACCTTC.

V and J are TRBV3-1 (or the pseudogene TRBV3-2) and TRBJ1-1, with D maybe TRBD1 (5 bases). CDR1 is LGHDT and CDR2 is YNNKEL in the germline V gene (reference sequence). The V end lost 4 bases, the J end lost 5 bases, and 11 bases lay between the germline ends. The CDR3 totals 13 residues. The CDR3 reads CASSLSGKTEAFF. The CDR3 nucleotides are TGTGCCAGCAGCCTATCAGGGAAGACTGAAGCTTTCTTT.

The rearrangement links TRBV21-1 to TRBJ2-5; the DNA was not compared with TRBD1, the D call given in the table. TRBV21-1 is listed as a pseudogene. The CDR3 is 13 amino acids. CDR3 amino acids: CASSLTGLETQYF. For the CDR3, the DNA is TGTGCCAGCAGCCTCACAGGGTTAGAGACCCAGTACTTC.

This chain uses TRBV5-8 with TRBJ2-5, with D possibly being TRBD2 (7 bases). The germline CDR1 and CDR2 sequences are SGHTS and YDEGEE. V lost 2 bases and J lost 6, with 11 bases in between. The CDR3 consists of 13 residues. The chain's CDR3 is CASSFRGAKTQYF. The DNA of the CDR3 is TGTGCCAGCAGCTTTCGGGGGGCGAAGACCCAGTACTTC.